What follows are 14 T cell receptor beta chains derived from one specimen sequenced in a study of PD-1 blockade in classical Hodgkin lymphoma. With no exception, relapse followed autologous stem cell transplantation in all patients, and brentuximab vedotin exposure varied. The protocol was immunoSEQ multiplex PCR, while the TCRdb copy is restricted to in-frame clones and leaves out a portion. The profile shows roughly 140,000 clones, around 84% of them singletons. The sequences come from peripheral blood mononuclear cells (PBMCs), collected before the second cycle of nivolumab. The receptors stem from a human donor with classical Hodgkin lymphoma.

The chain carries TRBV13 and TRBJ1-1; possibly TRBD1 for D (5 bases). CDR3 length: 14 amino acids. The germline V gene has CDR1 PRHDT and CDR2 FYEKMQ (reference sequence). The germline V and J ends were trimmed by 1 base and 1 base, with 7 bases remaining between them. Here the CDR3 DNA reads TGTGCCAGCAGCTTAGCCGACAGGAACACTGAAGCTTTCTTT. Its protein product is CASSLADRNTEAFF. Filled out from reference TRBV13 and TRBJ1-1, the complete variable domain reads AAGVIQSPRHLIKEKRETATLKCYPIPRHDTVYWYQQGPGQDPQFLISFYEKMQSDKGSIPDRFSAQQFSDYHSELNMSSLELGDSALYFCASSLADRNTEAFFGQGTRLTVV.

This clone was seen a few times. V usage is TRBV7-3 and J usage is TRBJ2-1; 11 bases map to TRBD2. Unmatched junction bases numbered 2, after V lost 1 base and J lost 9 bases. The germline V gene encodes CDR1 SGHTA and CDR2 FQGTGA. CDR3 length equals 14 residues. The CDR3 reads CASSLIGLAGEQFF. As DNA, the CDR3 is TGTGCCAGCAGCTTAATCGGACTAGCGGGTGAGCAGTTCTTC.

The rearrangement joins TRBV30 to TRBJ2-1; 7 positions match TRBD1. The CDR3 runs to 15 residues. The ends lost 0 bases at V and 1 base at J; junction bases unmatched: 3. Germline CDR1 and CDR2: GTSNPN and SVGIG (reference sequence). The CDR3 reads CAWSVGRGSYNEQFF. The DNA of the CDR3 is TGTGCCTGGAGTGTAGGCAGGGGGTCCTACAATGAGCAGTTCTTC. Filled out from reference TRBV30 and TRBJ2-1, the complete variable domain reads SQTIHQWPATLVQPVGSPLSLECTVEGTSNPNLYWYRQAAGRGLQLLFYSVGIGQISSEVPQNLSASRPQDRQFILSSKKLLLSDSGFYLCAWSVGRGSYNEQFFGPGTRLTVL.

The chain combines TRBV27 with TRBJ2-5; D remains ambiguous. The J call is in doubt because the DNA end fits TRBJ2-7 better. This CDR3 comprises 13 residues. CDR1 MNHEY and CDR2 SMNVEV come from the germline V gene (reference sequence). This CDR3 reads CASRVTGVYEQYF. The DNA for the CDR3 is TGTGCCAGCAGAGTGACTGGGGTATACGAGCAGTACTTC.

The chain has TRBV13 and TRBJ1-4; the match to TRBD1 covers 7 bases. The germline V gene encodes CDR1 PRHDT and CDR2 FYEKMQ (reference sequence). CDR3 length: 15 amino acids. J lost 4 bases, V lost 5 bases, and 7 bases had no gene match. The CDR3 here is CASSPPGTDNEKLFF. CDR3 in DNA: TGTGCCAGCAGCCCACCCGGGACAGATAATGAAAAACTGTTTTTT.

In its sample, this clone was seen a few times. Here the CDR3 DNA reads TGTGCCAGCAGCCCACAGGGGGGGAGCACTGAAGCTTTCTTT. This encodes CASSPQGGSTEAFF. The genes are TRBV7-3 and TRBJ1-1; TRBD1 agrees at 8 bases. The V gene's germline CDR1 is SGHTA and CDR2 FQGTGA. V was pared by 5 bases and J by 4 bases, with 6 bases of the junction left unmatched. The CDR3 spans 14 residues. Filled out from reference TRBV7-3 and TRBJ1-1, the complete variable domain reads GAGVSQTPSNKVTEKGKYVELRCDPISGHTALYWYRQSLGQGPEFLIYFQGTGAADDSGLPNDRFFAVRPEGSVSTLKIQRTERGDSAVYLCASSPQGGSTEAFFGQGTRLTVV.

This chain connects TRBV18 to TRBJ1-5; 7 bases are shared with TRBD1. Germline CDR1 is KGHSH and CDR2 is LQKENI. The CDR3 contains 16 residues. The V segment lost 4 bases and the J segment 4 bases; nucleotides outside the gene matches: 10. The CDR3 here is CASSRTGDLLNQPQHF. CDR3 sequence (DNA): TGTGCCAGCTCACGAACAGGGGATCTGTTGAATCAGCCCCAGCATTTT. Complete variable domain (other parts from reference TRBV18 and TRBJ1-5): NAGVMQNPRHLVRRRGQEARLRCSPMKGHSHVYWYRQLPEEGLKFMVYLQKENIIDESGMPKERFSAEFPKEGPSILRIQQVVRGDSAAYFCASSRTGDLLNQPQHFGDGTRLSIL.

The chain combines TRBV19 with TRBJ2-7, with 9 nucleotides matching TRBD1. This CDR3 contains 14 residues. Trimming took 5 bases from V and 6 from J; bases not matched to a gene: 8. Germline lookup yields CDR1 LNHDA and CDR2 SQIVND (reference sequence). The CDR3 sequence is CASSPGTGRREQYF. The CDR3 DNA reads TGTGCCAGTAGTCCCGGGACAGGGAGACGCGAGCAGTACTTC.

There are a few counts of this clone. This rearrangement joins TRBV19 to TRBJ1-6; tentatively, D is TRBD1 (5 bases). V lost 11 bases to trimming and J lost 7 bases, with 21 bases between them. CDR1 is LNHDA and CDR2 is SQIVND in the germline V gene (reference sequence). The CDR3 consists of 15 residues. This CDR3 reads CAVRAVQGGNSPLHF. As DNA, the CDR3 is TGTGCCGTGCGGGCGGTGCAGGGCGGAAATTCACCCCTCCACTTT.

The V call is TRBV19, the J call TRBJ1-2; D gene ambiguous. Germline CDR1 is LNHDA and CDR2 is SQIVND (reference sequence). V was cut by 6 bases and J by 0 bases, with 8 bases left in between. There are 13 residues in the CDR3. CDR3 protein: CASSTAANYGYTF. The CDR3 DNA follows: TGTGCCAGTAGCACAGCGGCTAACTATGGCTACACCTTC.

Here the CDR3 DNA reads TGTGCCAGCAGCTTGGGGGTGAACTATGGCTACACCTTC. This codes for CASSLGVNYGYTF. J is TRBJ1-2 and V is TRBV5-4; D ambiguous. Trimming removed 0 bases from V and 2 bases from J, with 5 bases in between. CDR1 is SGHNT and CDR2 is YYREEE in the germline V gene (reference sequence). This CDR3 comprises 13 residues.

This chain uses TRBV2 with TRBJ1-1, with 9 bases fitting TRBD1. The V gene end was trimmed by 1 base and the J gene end by 7 bases; junction bases not matched to a gene: 4. Germline V gene sequence: CDR1 SNHLY, CDR2 FYNNEI. The CDR3 totals 14 residues. As DNA, the CDR3 is TGTGCCAGCAGTGAAGAAGTGACAGGGGGTGAAGCTTTCTTT. Translated: CASSEEVTGGEAFF. Combining the CDR3 with reference TRBV2 and TRBJ1-1 gives the whole variable domain EPEVTQTPSHQVTQMGQEVILRCVPISNHLYFYWYRQILGQKVEFLVSFYNNEISEKSEIFDDQFSVERPDGSNFTLKIRSTKLEDSAMYFCASSEEVTGGEAFFGQGTRLTVV.

This clone was picked up a small number of times. This sequence joins TRBV18 and TRBJ2-3; perhaps D is TRBD1 or TRBD2 (5 bases each). With 0 bases removed from V and 4 bases from J, the gap between germline ends came to 11 bases. CDR1 and CDR2 from the germline V gene are KGHSH and LQKENI. The CDR3 length is 15 residues. CDR3 region: CASSPPRVGADTQYF. The CDR3 DNA reads TGTGCCAGCTCACCACCTCGGGTGGGGGCAGATACGCAGTATTTT.

This rearrangement joins TRBV18 to TRBJ1-5; TRBD1 aligns across 9 bases. The CDR3 has 17 amino acids. With 4 bases clipped from V and 0 bases from J, the junction kept 7 bases outside the gene matches. The germline gives CDR1 KGHSH, CDR2 LQKENI. This CDR3 is CASSLSGTGNSNQPQHF. CDR3 in DNA: TGTGCCAGCTCACTGTCCGGGACAGGGAATAGCAATCAGCCCCAGCATTTT.